A single sample is the source of the 7 T cell receptor beta chains below, sequenced in a study of post-analysis software for immune sequencing data. What these receptors recognize is not known. Study results and limitations: The study found TRBV5-6, TRBV5-1 and TRBV20-1 among five or six TRBV segments more frequent in patients than controls.

Tagging with unique molecular identifiers was a feature of the TCR beta cDNA libraries. TCRdb independently ran MiXCR on the PCR reads; one entry per CDR3 protein. The data contain 650,000 to 900,000 distinct CDR3 sequences, under 60% of them singletons. The sample taken for sequencing was blood. Receptors originate from a girl aged 5 to 17 with multiple sclerosis.

The V and J genes are TRBV6-1 and TRBJ2-3; D uncertain. Trimming left V 2 bases short and J 2 bases short, with 11 bases between. The CDR3 totals 15 residues. In germline, CDR1 is MNHNS, CDR2 SASEGT. CDR3 in amino acids: CASSEHRAFTDTQYF. DNA for the CDR3: TGTGCCAGCAGTGAACATCGGGCCTTCACAGATACGCAGTATTTT.

The chain carries TRBV29-1 and TRBJ2-5, with 9 bases identical to TRBD1. The germline V gene encodes CDR1 SQVTM and CDR2 ANQGSEA. CDR3 length: 13 amino acids. With 6 bases clipped from V and 4 bases from J, the junction kept 6 bases outside the gene matches. CDR3 bases: TGCAGCGTGACCCCGACAGGGGGAGAGACCCAGTACTTC. Protein product: CSVTPTGGETQYF.

This clonotype appeared a few times. The V and J genes are TRBV12-3 or TRBV12-4 and TRBJ2-1, with D maybe TRBD2 (5 bases). Deletions cut 3 bases from V and 1 base from J, with 10 bases between. This CDR3 comprises 15 residues. CDR3 in amino acids: CASSFYSVSYNEQFF. The DNA of the CDR3 is TGTGCCAGCAGTTTTTATAGCGTGTCCTACAATGAGCAGTTCTTC.

The chain is built from TRBV20-1 and TRBJ2-1; 9 positions match TRBD2. The V segment lost 4 bases and the J segment 0 bases; nucleotides outside the gene matches: 4. Germline-derived CDR1 and CDR2 are DFQATT and SNEGSKA (reference sequence). The CDR3 has 15 amino acids. The DNA for the CDR3 is TGCAGTGCTACTCCAGCGGGAGGCTCCTACAATGAGCAGTTCTTC. Amino acids: CSATPAGGSYNEQFF.

The J gene is TRBJ2-5, the V gene TRBV7-9, with 9 bases identical to TRBD1. The end of the DNA fits TRBJ2-7 better, so the J call may be wrong. The CDR3 loop spans 15 amino acids. From germline, CDR1 is SEHNR and CDR2 FQNEAQ (reference sequence). CDR3 nucleotides: TGTGCCAGCAGCCCAGCCGGGACAGGGACCTACGAGCAGTACTTC. It translates to CASSPAGTGTYEQYF.

This clonotype was seen many times. The V call is TRBV5-1, the J call TRBJ2-7; weak D call: TRBD2 (6 bases). Deletions cut 0 bases from V and 4 bases from J, with 14 bases between. Germline loops: CDR1 SGHRS, CDR2 YFSETQ. This CDR3 is built from 15 residues. CDR3 coding DNA: TGCGCCAGCAGCTTGGCCACGGACGGGGGATACGAGCAGTACTTC. Encoded protein: CASSLATDGGYEQYF. Filled out from reference TRBV5-1 and TRBJ2-7, the complete variable domain reads KAGVTQTPRYLIKTRGQQVTLSCSPISGHRSVSWYQQTPGQGLQFLFEYFSETQRNKGNFPGRFSGRQFSNSRSEMNVSTLELGDSALYLCASSLATDGGYEQYFGPGTRLTVT.

The gene calls are TRBV13 and TRBJ2-1, with D possibly TRBD2 on 6 matching bases. With 3 bases removed from V and 10 bases from J, the gap between germline ends came to 13 bases. There are 13 residues in the CDR3. Per the germline V gene, CDR1 is PRHDT and CDR2 is FYEKMQ (reference sequence). CDR3 bases: TGTGCCAGCAGCTTTAGCGGTACTTGGGAGCAGTTCTTC. This sequence encodes CASSFSGTWEQFF.